Shown below are 17 T cell receptor beta chains from a single sample sequenced in a study of response to subunit inactivated influenza vaccine (dated by TCRdb to between 2018 and 2020). Library preparation employed RT-PCR. The instrument given in TCRdb is Illumina HiSeq 2500. TCRdb cleaned the public reads at Q25 with fastp, built clones with MiXCR and kept in-frame beta chains. Entries that share a CDR3 protein sequence are merged under the most common genes and DNA. Counted in this sample were about 830,000 distinct CDR3 sequences; roughly 18% of them appeared once. Approximately 11% of the sample is held by the ten biggest clonotypes. The specimen comprised PBMCs from blood, sampled around 5 days after vaccination. These receptors were obtained from a middle-aged man who received an inactivated influenza vaccine. Donor details come from another sample of the same person, matched by shared clones.

The chain links TRBV6-2 or TRBV6-3 to TRBJ2-5, with TRBD2 matching 8 bases. The trim removed 2 bases at V and 7 bases at J, leaving 9 bases unmatched. Germline V lookup: CDR1 MNHEY, CDR2 SVGEGT. CDR3 size: 15 residues. CDR3 region: CASSYGGGSRGTQYF. CDR3 nucleotides: TGTGCCAGCAGTTACGGCGGGGGGTCGCGAGGGACCCAGTACTTC.

The V gene is TRBV29-1, the J gene TRBJ2-3; the D gene could be TRBD1 or TRBD2 (5 bases each). The germline V gene has CDR1 SQVTM and CDR2 ANQGSEA. V shed 6 bases and J shed 6 bases, with 22 bases lying between them. The CDR3 covers 15 residues. CDR3 bases: TGCAGCGTGCCAGGGACCCCATTAGTTTCGGATACGCAGTATTTT. Translating it yields CSVPGTPLVSDTQYF.

The chain recombines TRBV5-1 with TRBJ2-7; the D gene is possibly TRBD2 (6 bases). Germline-derived CDR1 and CDR2 are SGHRS and YFSETQ. This CDR3 spans 13 amino acids. V shed 4 bases and J shed 9 bases, with 17 bases lying between them. The CDR3 region is CASSLAGRSVQYF. DNA of the CDR3: TGCGCCAGCAGCCTGGCGGGACGGTCGGTGCAGTACTTC.

This clonotype was seen many times. The CDR3 sequence: CASSLMDTEAFF. Here the CDR3 DNA reads TGTGCCAGCAGTTTAATGGACACTGAAGCTTTCTTT. The chain links TRBV12-3 or TRBV12-4 to TRBJ1-1, with D unresolved. V shed 2 bases and J shed 3 bases, with 4 bases lying between them. CDR3 length equals 12 residues.

The sample holds many counts of this clonotype. The V and J genes are TRBV10-3 and TRBJ2-3; D not certain. CDR1 is ENHRY, CDR2 SYGVKD, per germline. V dropped 0 bases and J dropped 2 bases, with 9 bases sitting between them. CDR3 length equals 15 residues. CDR3 residues: CAISESSRSTDTQYF. For the CDR3, the DNA is TGTGCCATCAGTGAGTCTTCCAGGTCCACAGATACGCAGTATTTT.

This clonotype was seen only a few times. V usage is TRBV5-6 and J usage is TRBJ2-3; D possibly corresponds to TRBD2 (6 bases). Trimming removed 3 bases at V and 9 bases at J, with 14 bases between. The CDR3 has 13 residues. The germline CDR1 and CDR2 sequences are SGHDT and YYEEEE. The CDR3, as DNA: TGTGCCAGCAGCTCGGGGGTGGACCCAACGCAGTATTTT. Translating gives CASSSGVDPTQYF.

This clonotype has a count of ten or more. The DNA for the CDR3 is TGCGCCAGCAGCTTGACCCACTCTGGAAACACCATATATTTT. This codes for CASSLTHSGNTIYF. The V gene is TRBV5-1, the J gene TRBJ1-3; D not certain. Trimming cost V 1 base and J 0 bases, with 5 bases left between them. This CDR3 is 14 amino acids long. In germline, CDR1 is SGHRS, CDR2 YFSETQ.

The rearrangement uses TRBV4-3 and TRBJ2-7; D ambiguous. The ends were cut back, 4 bases at V and 0 bases at J, with 13 bases in the middle. The CDR3 length is 15 residues. CDR1 and CDR2 from the germline V gene are LGHNA and YSLEER. The DNA of the CDR3 is TGCGCCAGCAGCCCGACGCAACGCCCCTCCTACGAGCAGTACTTC. This encodes CASSPTQRPSYEQYF.

This clonotype came up a few times. This sequence joins TRBV12-3 or TRBV12-4 and TRBJ1-2, with 7 bases aligning to TRBD1. The CDR3 sequence is 15 residues long. V lost 7 bases and J lost 3; bases outside the gene matches: 11. CDR3 region: CASKLTQGFHYGYTF. In DNA form, the CDR3 reads TGTGCCAGCAAGCTCACACAGGGGTTTCACTATGGCTACACCTTC.

V gene TRBV25-1 combines with J gene TRBJ2-7; D may be TRBD2 (5 bases). The length of the CDR3 is 12 residues. With 4 bases removed from V and 6 bases from J, the gap between germline ends came to 10 bases. Germline V gene sequence: CDR1 MGHDK, CDR2 SYGVNS. The CDR3 coding sequence is TGTGCCAGCAGTGGCACACGGGGCGAGCAGTACTTC. It codes for CASSGTRGEQYF.

There are a few counts of this clonotype. The chain recombines TRBV29-1 with TRBJ1-2, with 7 bases aligning to TRBD1. The germline CDR1 and CDR2 sequences are SQVTM and ANQGSEA. After removal of 6 bases from V and 5 bases from J, the junction contained 9 bases not matched to a gene. This CDR3 region has 13 residues. CDR3 region: CSVRTGVQYGYTF. The CDR3 coding sequence is TGCAGCGTCCGAACAGGGGTTCAGTATGGCTACACCTTC.

The J gene is TRBJ2-5, the V gene TRBV20-1, with a possible D match to TRBD2 (7 bases). The CDR3 has 16 residues. Trimming took off 1 base at V and 6 bases at J, with 21 bases between the two ends. From germline, CDR1 is DFQATT and CDR2 SNEGSKA (reference sequence). In DNA, the CDR3 is TGCAGTGCTAGAGTCAGGCGACCGGGGGGCCAGCAGACCCAGTACTTC. Its translation: CSARVRRPGGQQTQYF.

This clonotype was seen ten or more times. The chain uses TRBV24-1 and TRBJ2-7, with 14 positions matching TRBD2. Germline V gene data show CDR1 as KGHDR and CDR2 as SFDVKD. The CDR3 contains 14 residues. Trimming cost V 7 bases and J 5 bases; bases outside gene matches: 3. Written as DNA, the CDR3 is TGTGCCACCAGGGGACTAGCGGGAGTGCACGAGCAGTACTTC. Translation gives CATRGLAGVHEQYF.

This clonotype was seen a handful of times. This chain joins TRBV5-1 and TRBJ1-1; D is perhaps TRBD1 (6 bases). Between the trimmed V and J ends, which lost 0 bases and 6 bases, there was a span of 12 bases. The V gene's germline CDR1 is SGHRS and CDR2 YFSETQ. This CDR3 has 14 residues. CDR3 bases: TGCGCCAGCAGCTTGGAGGTTAAGGGGGCTGAAGCTTTCTTT. This codes for CASSLEVKGAEAFF.

The rearrangement joins TRBV10-3 to TRBJ2-3; 11 bases are shared with TRBD2. V was clipped by 7 bases and J by 2 bases; unmatched bases: 5. Germline V lookup: CDR1 ENHRY, CDR2 SYGVKD. CDR3 size: 15 residues. CDR3 nucleotides: TGTGCCATCAACCTAGCGGGAGGTTCCACAGATACGCAGTATTTT. Translating gives CAINLAGGSTDTQYF.

This chain uses TRBV20-1 with TRBJ2-5, with 11 bases matching TRBD2. The germline CDR1 and CDR2 sequences are DFQATT and SNEGSKA (reference sequence). This CDR3 region has 16 residues. The V gene end was trimmed by 2 bases and the J gene end by 5 bases; junction bases not matched to a gene: 10. CDR3 nucleotide sequence: TGCAGTGCTAGACTACCATCTAGCGGGAGGATGGAGACCCAGTACTTC. Translation: CSARLPSSGRMETQYF.

Ten or more counts support this clonotype. The chain employs TRBV5-1 and TRBJ2-3; TRBD2 aligns across 9 bases. This CDR3 region has 16 residues. The germline V gene encodes CDR1 SGHRS and CDR2 YFSETQ. Trimming at V came to 0 bases and at J to 2 bases, leaving 4 bases not matched to a gene. The chain's CDR3 is CASSLVSSGTTDTQYF. CDR3 coding DNA: TGCGCCAGCAGCTTGGTCTCTAGCGGGACCACAGATACGCAGTATTTT.